These T cell receptor beta chains were read from a single sample in a study of T cell responses to AZD1222 COVID-19 vaccine. TCRdb's table, derived via immunoSEQ multiplex PCR, lists solely in-frame clones and lacks some. The sample lists about 140,000 clones, about 82% seen once, with 7.9% in the top ten. The material sequenced was peripheral blood, taken 28 days after the second dose of the MenACWY control vaccine. Receptors were obtained from an adult who received the MenACWY meningococcal vaccine as a control. The CDR3 runs from the conserved cysteine through the conserved F or W. Fields, in order: V gene, J gene, CDR3 length, clone size, D gene, CDR3 DNA, CDR3 protein. The D gene is left open where the match is weak. Clone size is stated in some rows and not others, as once, few, many or a class when expanded.

v_gene: TRBV11-2
j_gene: TRBJ2-2
len: 14
abundance: .
d_gene: .
CDR3nt: TGTGCCAGCAGCCGAACAGGGAACACCGGGGAGCTGTTTTTT
CDR3aa: CASSRTGNTGELFF

v_gene: TRBV7-9
j_gene: TRBJ1-1
len: 16
abundance: .
d_gene: .
CDR3nt: TGTGCCAGCAGCCCGGGCCCAGGGCGGACGAACACTGAAGCTTTCTTT
CDR3aa: CASSPGPGRTNTEAFF

v_gene: TRBV5-1
j_gene: TRBJ1-5
len: 13
abundance: .
d_gene: .
CDR3nt: TGCGCCAGCACCCTCTCCGGGGGTCAGCCCCAGCATTTT
CDR3aa: CASTLSGGQPQHF

v_gene: TRBV19
j_gene: TRBJ1-3
len: 13
abundance: .
d_gene: .
CDR3nt: TGTGCCAGTAGTACTGGCTCGTGGAACACCATATATTTT
CDR3aa: CASSTGSWNTIYF

v_gene: TRBV5-6
j_gene: TRBJ1-2
len: 15
abundance: .
d_gene: .
CDR3nt: TGTGCCAGCAGCTTACCAGGCCCTATCGCCAATGGCTACACCTTC
CDR3aa: CASSLPGPIANGYTF

v_gene: TRBV6-5
j_gene: TRBJ1-2
len: 14
abundance: .
d_gene: TRBD1
CDR3nt: TGTGCCAGCACCAGGACAGGGATTAACTATGGCTACACCTTC
CDR3aa: CASTRTGINYGYTF

v_gene: TRBV4-3
j_gene: TRBJ2-3
len: 19
abundance: .
d_gene: .
CDR3nt: TGCGCCAGCAGCCAAGGACTCTGGACTTCTCGACCTAGCACAGATACGCAGTATTTT
CDR3aa: CASSQGLWTSRPSTDTQYF

v_gene: TRBV12-2
j_gene: TRBJ2-1
len: 14
abundance: few
d_gene: .
CDR3nt: TGTGCAAGTCGCTTAGACCGAGGGGCCAATGAGCAGTTCTTC
CDR3aa: CASRLDRGANEQFF

v_gene: TRBV5-1
j_gene: TRBJ1-3
len: 14
abundance: .
d_gene: .
CDR3nt: TGCGCCAGCAGCTTGGTGGCTCCTGGAAACACCATATATTTT
CDR3aa: CASSLVAPGNTIYF

v_gene: TRBV18
j_gene: TRBJ1-1
len: 13
abundance: .
d_gene: .
CDR3nt: TGTGCCAGCTCACCTTTTTCGGACACTGAAGCTTTCTTT
CDR3aa: CASSPFSDTEAFF

v_gene: TRBV5-5
j_gene: TRBJ2-2
len: 14
abundance: .
d_gene: .
CDR3nt: TGTGCCAGCAGCTGGCGGAGGGTAGGCGGGGAGCTGTTTTTT
CDR3aa: CASSWRRVGGELFF

v_gene: TRBV6-4
j_gene: TRBJ1-2
len: 15
abundance: .
d_gene: TRBD1
CDR3nt: TGTGCCAGCAGTGACCGGACAGGGGGAAGTTATGGCTACACCTTC
CDR3aa: CASSDRTGGSYGYTF

v_gene: TRBV5-1
j_gene: TRBJ1-1
len: 12
abundance: .
d_gene: .
CDR3nt: TGCGCCAGCAGCTTAGAGGGGCCAGGGGCTTTCTTT
CDR3aa: CASSLEGPGAFF

v_gene: TRBV6-5
j_gene: TRBJ1-5
len: 14
abundance: .
d_gene: .
CDR3nt: TGTGCCAGCAGTTACGACCCCGCTCATCAGCCCCAGCATTTT
CDR3aa: CASSYDPAHQPQHF

v_gene: TRBV7-9
j_gene: TRBJ2-3
len: 16
abundance: .
d_gene: .
CDR3nt: TGTGCCAGCAGCACCCGACAGCTAACTAGCACAGATACGCAGTATTTT
CDR3aa: CASSTRQLTSTDTQYF

v_gene: TRBV5-1
j_gene: TRBJ2-5
len: 12
abundance: .
d_gene: .
CDR3nt: TGCGCCAGCAAGCGGACCCAAGAGACCCAGTACTTC
CDR3aa: CASKRTQETQYF

v_gene: TRBV12-5
j_gene: TRBJ2-7
len: 14
abundance: few
d_gene: .
CDR3nt: TGTGCTAGTGGTTTGGTAGCGGCAGCCTACGAGCAGTACTTC
CDR3aa: CASGLVAAAYEQYF

v_gene: TRBV3-1/TRBV3-2
j_gene: TRBJ1-1
len: 13
abundance: .
d_gene: .
CDR3nt: TGTGCCAGCAGCCCGGCGACGAACACTGAAGCTTTCTTT
CDR3aa: CASSPATNTEAFF

v_gene: TRBV7-3
j_gene: TRBJ2-6
len: 17
abundance: .
d_gene: .
CDR3nt: TGTGCCAGCAGCTTCGGGGTTAAGGGAACTGGGGCCAACGTCCTGACTTTC
CDR3aa: CASSFGVKGTGANVLTF

v_gene: TRBV18
j_gene: TRBJ1-3
len: 14
abundance: .
d_gene: .
CDR3nt: TGTGCCAGCTCACCAGGGCACTCTGGAAACACCATATATTTT
CDR3aa: CASSPGHSGNTIYF

v_gene: TRBV27
j_gene: TRBJ1-2
len: 12
abundance: .
d_gene: .
CDR3nt: TGTGCCAGGAGTCTAAGGGACTATGGCTACACCTTC
CDR3aa: CARSLRDYGYTF

v_gene: TRBV5-1
j_gene: TRBJ2-1
len: 17
abundance: .
d_gene: TRBD2
CDR3nt: TGCGCCAGCAGCTCGCCTGGGGGGAGGGCTGGGTACAATGAGCAGTTCTTC
CDR3aa: CASSSPGGRAGYNEQFF

v_gene: TRBV19
j_gene: TRBJ2-2
len: 15
abundance: .
d_gene: TRBD2
CDR3nt: TGTGCCAGTACCACTAGCGGGAGGGCCTCTGGGGAGCTGTTTTTT
CDR3aa: CASTTSGRASGELFF

v_gene: TRBV7-9
j_gene: TRBJ1-3
len: 16
abundance: .
d_gene: TRBD1
CDR3nt: TGTGCCAGCAGCTTCGGGACAGGACTTTCTGGAAACACCATATATTTT
CDR3aa: CASSFGTGLSGNTIYF

v_gene: TRBV12-3/TRBV12-4
j_gene: TRBJ2-5
len: 11
abundance: .
d_gene: .
CDR3nt: TGTGCCAGCAGTTTAGGGCGAGCCCAGTACTTC
CDR3aa: CASSLGRAQYF

v_gene: TRBV30
j_gene: TRBJ2-1
len: 13
abundance: .
d_gene: TRBD1
CDR3nt: TGTGCCTGGAGCGGGACAGGGCGCAATGAGCAGTTCTTC
CDR3aa: CAWSGTGRNEQFF

v_gene: TRBV6-4
j_gene: TRBJ1-5
len: 13
abundance: once
d_gene: .
CDR3nt: TGTGCCAGCAGTGCAGGGGAGGGTCAGCCCCAGCATTTT
CDR3aa: CASSAGEGQPQHF

v_gene: TRBV28
j_gene: TRBJ2-1
len: 16
abundance: once
d_gene: TRBD2
CDR3nt: TGTGCCAGCAGTGCGACCCAGCGGGAGCGCTACAATGAGCAGTTCTTC
CDR3aa: CASSATQRERYNEQFF

v_gene: TRBV4-2
j_gene: TRBJ1-2
len: 15
abundance: once
d_gene: .
CDR3nt: TGTGCCAGCAGCCTCAGGGGAATACCTAACTATGGCTACACCTTC
CDR3aa: CASSLRGIPNYGYTF

v_gene: TRBV12-3/TRBV12-4
j_gene: TRBJ1-2
len: 13
abundance: .
d_gene: .
CDR3nt: TGTGCCAGCAGTTTACGGGCTAACTGGGGCTACACCTTC
CDR3aa: CASSLRANWGYTF

v_gene: TRBV5-6
j_gene: TRBJ2-7
len: 14
abundance: .
d_gene: TRBD2
CDR3nt: TGTGCCAGCAGCTTGTCACTAGCGGTTACCGAGCAGTACTTC
CDR3aa: CASSLSLAVTEQYF

v_gene: TRBV5-1
j_gene: TRBJ2-5
len: 12
abundance: once
d_gene: .
CDR3nt: TGCGCCAGCAGCGACCCCGGAGGGACCCAGTACTTC
CDR3aa: CASSDPGGTQYF

v_gene: TRBV9
j_gene: TRBJ2-3
len: 16
abundance: .
d_gene: TRBD2
CDR3nt: TGTGCCAGCAGCGCCCTCGTGGGCGGGGGTCGTCGTACGCAGTATTTT
CDR3aa: CASSALVGGGRRTQYF

v_gene: TRBV18
j_gene: TRBJ2-7
len: 14
abundance: .
d_gene: .
CDR3nt: TGTGCCAGCTCAGAACAGGGTGGCCCCTACGAGCAGTACTTC
CDR3aa: CASSEQGGPYEQYF

v_gene: TRBV6-5
j_gene: TRBJ1-1
len: 13
abundance: .
d_gene: .
CDR3nt: TGTGCCAGCAGTTACTTGCCGGGTACTGAAGCTTTCTTT
CDR3aa: CASSYLPGTEAFF

v_gene: TRBV2
j_gene: TRBJ1-1
len: 15
abundance: .
d_gene: TRBD1
CDR3nt: TGTGCCAGCAGTGCACAGGGGGAAGGGGTCACTGAAGCTTTCTTT
CDR3aa: CASSAQGEGVTEAFF

v_gene: TRBV5-1
j_gene: TRBJ2-3
len: 17
abundance: .
d_gene: TRBD2
CDR3nt: TGCGCCAGCAGCTTGGGGTCTAGCGGATTGGCGGGAGATACGCAGTATTTT
CDR3aa: CASSLGSSGLAGDTQYF

v_gene: TRBV27
j_gene: TRBJ1-2
len: 16
abundance: .
d_gene: TRBD1
CDR3nt: TGTGCCAGCACCTCACAAGGGACAGGGCCCCACTATGGCTACACCTTC
CDR3aa: CASTSQGTGPHYGYTF

v_gene: TRBV7-2
j_gene: TRBJ1-5
len: 14
abundance: .
d_gene: .
CDR3nt: TGTGCCAGCAGCCTACAGGGTCAGGGTCAGCCCCAGCATTTT
CDR3aa: CASSLQGQGQPQHF

v_gene: TRBV28
j_gene: TRBJ1-1
len: 13
abundance: once
d_gene: TRBD1
CDR3nt: TGTGCCAGCAGTTCGACCGGGACAGGGCGATCTTTCTTT
CDR3aa: CASSSTGTGRSFF